This TCR beta chain was identified in a study of T cells in Graves' hyperthyroidism and ophthalmopathy. Whole-study results and caveats: The model made its ophthalmopathy prediction, and onset followed a median around 6.9 months later. Also found in blood were most expanded thyroid clonotypes above 0.001.

Authors of the study amplified TCR beta CDR3 regions from RNA transcripts. The TCR CDR3 was amplified in a first-round RT-PCR using the HTBI primer set. TCRdb re-derived calls from the multiplex PCR reads in MiXCR, one entry per CDR3 protein. The table shows fewer than 350,000 distinct CDR3 sequences, with 15% to 20% occurring only once. This clonotype was seen at least ten times. Antigen: not known. Those with hyperthyroidism were 18 to 65 years old, newly diagnosed, and ill for under 2 months. Those patients with uncontrolled infection, other autoimmune disease, pregnancy or lactation were excluded. Trimming cost V 5 bases and J 6 bases, with 20 bases left between them. Germline lookup yields CDR1 SNHLY and CDR2 FYNNEI. CDR3 size: 16 residues.

This sequence joins TRBV2 and TRBJ1-5; no reliable D call. The sequenced sample was blood. This clonotype was obtained from a woman aged 50 to 65 with Graves' hyperthyroidism. The CDR3 region has the DNA TGTGCCAGCAGTTGGAGTCGGGCCCCCGGTAGTCAGCCCCAGCATTTT. Translation: CASSWSRAPGSQPQHF.